This T cell receptor beta chain emerged from a study of blood T cells in healthy people across ages (dated by TCRdb to about 2015). About the study as a whole: In model experiments, template switching captured about one uniquely barcoded TCR beta cDNA molecule for every two T cells. Donors were grouped into four age groups: young (average about 15 years), middle-aged (39), aged (around 62) and long-lived (roughly 80). To avoid experimental bias, donors of different ages were distributed randomly across sequencing lanes. Using deep sequencing normalized with unique cDNA molecular identifiers, the study measured how TCR beta repertoire diversity changes with age. Using the same blood draw, the study looked at two additional independent replicas of 1 million unique cDNA reads for two donors, one aged 18 to 30 and the other aged 80 or older.

This clonotype was detected only a few times. Its target antigen remains unknown. No clone much larger than this one lies a single base away; base qualities are absent. Taken from cysteine to phenylalanine, the CDR3 has 18 residues. The kept DNA is CDR3 alone, 54 bases in frame from the first base. The germline V gene provides CDR1 SGHDN and CDR2 FVKESK. After removal of 0 bases from V and 0 bases from J, the junction retains 9 bases not matched to a gene. Systemically healthy Caucasian individuals from Russia, 39 in total and aged about 6 to 90 years, were included as donors. Each donor gave approximately 9.3 milliliters of peripheral blood, collected into EDTA-treated Vacutainer tubes. Ficoll-Paque density-gradient centrifugation was used to isolate PBMCs, with at least 6.5 million per sample. Trizol reagent was used to extract total RNA from PBMCs, with at least 5.5 micrograms per sample. For every donor, flow cytometry on a PBMC aliquot measured the percentage of naive CD45RAhigh/CD27high T cells.

Results the study describes overall, beyond this receptor: Estimates of total diversity based on one million sequenced T cells were considered lower bounds and underestimates. Observed TCR beta diversity correlated strongly with the percentage of naive T cells measured by flow cytometry. Observed TCR beta diversity per million T cells fell roughly linearly with age, and a significant reduction was already apparent by age around 36. Since profiling was done on bulk unsorted PBMCs, naive and antigen-experienced compartments could not be conclusively compared. Compared with the aged group, the long-lived group had more naive CD4+ T cells, fewer expanded clones and increased TCR diversity, suggesting age selection. Because donor CMV infection status was unknown, age-related changes in expanded clonotypes were potentially confounded.

Libraries were constructed by 5' RACE. The listed sequencing device is Illumina HiSeq 2500. A second PCR of about 6 to 11 cycles was performed with a sample-barcoded 5' primer and a J-beta primer mix. A unique molecular identifier was introduced onto each TCR beta cDNA molecule by a template-switch 5' adaptor carrying 12 random nucleotides. Each sample yielded at least 2.5 million CDR3-containing paired-end reads. First-strand cDNA was synthesized from all RNA with the Mint cDNA synthesis kit, primed by a TRBC-specific oligonucleotide. All cDNA was treated with uracil-DNA glycosylase and then went through a first 18-cycle PCR with the universal primers M1SS and BC2_uni_R. Under the source paper's analysis protocol: For normalization, 1 million high-quality reads, each with a distinct molecular identifier, were randomly selected from each sample. Reads with shared molecular identifiers were discarded instead of being binned into consensus sequences. MiTCR, set to a Q25 quality threshold and the strictest error-elimination algorithm, was used for CDR3 identification, clonotype clustering and error correction. A nonparametric unseen species model using Euler transformation provided a lower-bound estimate of total TCR beta diversity. TCRdb trimmed public reads at Q25 via fastp, called clones via MiXCR and kept in-frame beta chains. Merged by CDR3 protein, the rows form single entries marked with the most common genes and DNA. TCRdb, not the original authors, processed these V and J calls. The sample table lists approximately 800,000 distinct CDR3 sequences, 60% to 80% of them with a count of one. The top ten hold around 30% of the sample.

The chain couples TRBV14 to TRBJ2-3; a stretch of 7 junction bases matches TRBD1. The receptor's source is a man aged 30 to 39 in good health. The specimen sequenced was blood. CDR3 loop: CASSQDPTGITSTDTQYF. The DNA sequence is given as TGTGCCAGCAGCCAAGATCCGACAGGGATCACTAGCACAGATACGCAGTATTTT.